The TCR beta chain under discussion was sequenced for a study of T-cell memory formation after mild COVID-19 (dated by TCRdb to about 2021). As for the study more broadly: Most TCR sequence clusters were specific to one of the two donors. T-cell clones expanding and contracting after mild COVID-19 in a couple of donors were tracked by longitudinal TCRalpha and TCRbeta repertoire sequencing. The cohort comprised two young, previously healthy adult volunteers, one female and one male. General conclusions and limits of the study: Balanced CD4/CD8 phenotypes were observed for clones contracting from day 15 to 85, whereas a bias towards CD4+ was observed for a second wave of clones expanding from day 15 to 37. SARS-CoV-2 specificity of the second-wave clones peaking on day 37 was not confirmed. Some responding clones were detected in pre-infection memory, which suggested that pre-existing cross-reactive memory T cells had joined the SARS-CoV-2 response. Contracting CD4+ clones were located mainly in the CM and EM memory subsets, whereas CD8+ clones were found to be enriched in EMRA. Only two mild cases were covered by the study, and larger cohorts that include severe cases with pre-infection samples were considered necessary.

Ficoll-Paque density gradient centrifugation was the method used to isolate PBMCs. The germline V and J ends show losses of 5 bases and 7 bases respectively, and no gene match explains 5 bases of the junction. The CDR3 holds 14 amino acids from the cysteine to the phenylalanine. CDR3 DNA only is kept here, 42 bases in frame from base 1. This clonotype appeared a few times. This clone's antigen is unknown. Base-call qualities are not available, and no considerably larger clone is one nucleotide away. The instrument was an Illumina NovaSeq 6000. Using 5'RACE with constant-segment primers, TCRalpha and TCRbeta cDNA libraries were constructed, with sample barcodes and unique molecular identifiers added in the process. RNA was extracted from every sample with Trizol reagent. Amplification of the libraries took two PCR steps, and the second step added a second sample barcode plus Illumina TruSeq adapters. The libraries were sequenced on an Illumina NovaSeq using 2 x 150 bp paired-end reads. The study's own analysis went as follows. Demultiplexing of reads and collapsing into UMI-guided consensus sequences were performed with migec v1.2.7. Using mixcr v2.1.11, UMI consensuses were aligned to TRA and TRB V and J templates and then assembled into clonotypes. A clonotype was counted as expanded or contracted only when both edgeR and NoisET called the clonotype significant, with the noise models trained on biological replicates. For edgeR calls, the cutoffs were a false discovery rate-adjusted p below 0.01 and a log2 fold-change threshold of 1. PCA with hierarchical clustering of max-normalized trajectories of the 1000 most abundant clonotypes was used as exploratory dynamics analysis. Each responding clone was given a CD4 or CD8 phenotype based on the CD4+ and CD8+ repertoires, which had been sequenced separately. In-frame beta chains were kept once TCRdb had trimmed the public reads at Q25 with fastp and called clones with MiXCR. Under each unique CDR3 protein, matching rows form one entry showing the most common genes and DNA. These V and J calls are TCRdb output, not the study's own analysis. This sample has 450,000 to 700,000 distinct CDR3 sequences in its table, and over 15% of those were observed once. The biggest ten clones account for approximately 12% of the sample.

What was sequenced was PBMCs or a T cell subset sorted from them (not recorded which). The sequence links TRBV12-3 or TRBV12-4 to TRBJ2-3, and TRBD2 aligns with 11 junction nucleotides. The receptor was derived from an adult woman who had mild COVID-19 (a few samples of this study predate the infection). The sample titles of this study are shuffled in the database, so cell type and time point are left out; the donor was told from shared clones. The DNA sequence reads TGTGCCAGCAGTCCGGGACTAGCGGAGTATACGCAGTATTTT. Translation gives CASSPGLAEYTQYF.